The sequence of this T cell receptor beta chain was determined in a study of metastatic and nonmetastatic thyroid tumors. At the level of the study: Peripheral blood and tumor or nodule samples from malignant and benign thyroid patients were compared. Study results and caveats: The study reportedly found significantly higher TCR beta diversity in malignant thyroid tumors than benign nodules, in blood and tumor.

In the original processing: It was from CDR3 differences across clinicopathological groups that a distant-metastasis classifier for papillary thyroid cancer was built. Through MiXCR, TCRdb re-clonotyped the PCR reads. These V and J calls are TCRdb output, not the study's own analysis. In the table there are 11,000 to 15,000 clones, 20% to 30% of which are singletons. Before thyroid surgery, none of the patients had received any treatment. With 4 bases removed from V and 2 bases from J, the gap between germline ends came to 8 bases. There are 13 residues in the CDR3. Germline loops: CDR1 MNHEY, CDR2 SVGAGI. Comment on this clone: Its specificity is unknown.

The clonotype originates from a female donor with papillary thyroid cancer or a benign thyroid nodule (not recorded which). Some clones in this sample may be carry-over from other donors' samples. Input material: tumor tissue. The chain employs TRBV6-5 and TRBJ2-5; D possibly corresponds to TRBD1 (5 bases). Written as DNA, the CDR3 is TGTGCCAGCAGTTTTCAGGGACAAGAGACCCAGTACTTC. This codes for CASSFQGQETQYF.